The clone carrying this TCR beta chain has at least ten counts. The sample originates from a study of Graves' ophthalmopathy and Graves' hyperthyroidism. RNA transcripts provided the template for amplifying TCR beta CDR3 regions. HTBI-primed first-round RT-PCR preceded second-round multiplex PCR. Each CDR3 protein is one row after TCRdb ran MiXCR on the multiplex PCR reads. Of under 350,000 distinct CDR3 sequences listed, 15% to 20% are singletons. This CDR3 has 16 residues. Germline assignment: CDR1 MNHEY and CDR2 SVGEGT. V was trimmed by 2 bases and J by 0 bases, leaving 8 bases between them. The sequence was obtained from an adult man with Graves' ophthalmopathy. The chain links TRBV6-2 or TRBV6-3 to TRBJ2-6; D ambiguous. Sequencing input: peripheral blood. CDR3 sequence: CASSYILSSGANVLTF. The CDR3, as DNA: TGTGCCAGCAGTTACATTTTGAGCTCTGGGGCCAACGTCCTGACTTTC.